This T cell receptor (beta chain) was identified in a study of shared clonotypes between healthy human individuals. General study points: When compared with the clonotypes that were shared by all four sorted-subset donors, the non-shared clonotypes turned out to have lower generation probabilities.

The genomic DNA of each subset was split evenly across several immunoSEQ plates. Method: immunoSEQ multiplex PCR; TCRdb's copy keeps in-frame clones and lacks some. Counted here are over 2,000,000 clones, roughly 95% occurring once; the ten biggest clones make up more than 1.5%. CD45RO-negative, CCR7-selected cells formed the naive CD8 fraction, which excluded terminally differentiated effector memory CD45RA+ cells. Within Nashville, Tennessee resided all donors, each a Caucasian adult. A remark on this clone: Its matching antigen is unknown.

Input material: naive CD8+ T cells from PBMCs. This clonotype originated in a man aged 18 to 29 in good health. Some clones in this sample may be carry-over from other donors' samples.

CDR3 nucleotides: TGCGCCAGCAGCCCCTCGGGAGGGGCCCCCTACGAGCAGTACTTC. This gives the protein CASSPSGGAPYEQYF. V is TRBV5-1 and J is TRBJ2-7; 8 nucleotides align to TRBD2. The junction had 8 bases not matched to a gene; V was cut back by 4 bases and J by 2 bases. The CDR3 is made up of 15 amino acids. The germline gives CDR1 SGHRS, CDR2 YFSETQ.